These 18 T cell receptor beta chains were sequenced from one sample in a study of shared clonotypes between healthy human individuals. The data were produced by immunoSEQ multiplex PCR, yet TCRdb's version contains in-frame clones alone and is incomplete. The sample shows under 1,900,000 clones, approximately 98.5% of them seen only once. Sample: naive CD4+ T cells sorted from blood. Subset denoted: CD45RA+ positively selected. These TCRs come from a man under 40 in good health.

CDR3 nucleotide sequence: TGTGCCAGCTCACCTTGGACAGTTAGCACAGATACGCAGTATTTT. This encodes CASSPWTVSTDTQYF. V gene TRBV18 combines with J gene TRBJ2-3; TRBD1 might be the D (6 bases). The CDR3 contains 15 residues. V lost 3 bases and J lost 0, with 10 bases in between. Germline CDR1 and CDR2: KGHSH and LQKENI.

J is TRBJ1-4 and V is TRBV28; 7 nucleotides match TRBD1. The CDR3 spans 12 residues. CDR1 is MDHEN, CDR2 SYDVKM, per germline. Trimming removed 8 bases from V and 7 bases from J; junction bases left unmatched: 4. CDR3 sequence: CASQGVFEKLFF. The CDR3 coding sequence is TGTGCCAGCCAGGGGGTGTTTGAAAAACTGTTTTTT.

V gene TRBV5-1 combines with J gene TRBJ2-5; 8 bases agree with TRBD2. The CDR3 is 14 amino acids. The ends lost 4 bases at V and 6 bases at J; junction bases unmatched: 8. Germline V gene data show CDR1 as SGHRS and CDR2 as YFSETQ. The CDR3, as DNA: TGCGCCAGCAGCCCCTTAGCGGGATTGCAGACCCAGTACTTC. This encodes CASSPLAGLQTQYF.

This clone is a singleton in its sample. V usage is TRBV6-6 and J usage is TRBJ2-7, with 7 positions matching TRBD1. Looked up from germline, CDR1 is MNHNY and CDR2 is SVGAGI (reference sequence). This CDR3 has 14 residues. The trim removed 0 bases at V and 2 bases at J, leaving 1 base unmatched. DNA for the CDR3: TGTGCCAGCAGTTACTCTCAGGGGGCCTACGAGCAGTACTTC. Residues: CASSYSQGAYEQYF.

The chain recombines TRBV7-3 with TRBJ2-6, with TRBD1 matching 9 bases. This CDR3 contains 16 residues. Germline V gene lookup returns CDR1 SGHTA and CDR2 FQGTGA. V shed 5 bases, J shed 2 bases, and the junction held 4 bases outside the gene matches. The CDR3 loop reads CASSPNRGPGANVLTF. Here the CDR3 DNA reads TGTGCCAGCAGCCCCAACAGGGGGCCTGGGGCCAACGTCCTGACTTTC. The full variable domain, its missing parts supplied by reference TRBV7-3 and TRBJ2-6, is GAGVSQTPSNKVTEKGKYVELRCDPISGHTALYWYRQSLGQGPEFLIYFQGTGAADDSGLPNDRFFAVRPEGSVSTLKIQRTERGDSAVYLCASSPNRGPGANVLTFGAGSRLTVL.

The V gene is TRBV10-3, the J gene TRBJ2-1; 11 nucleotides align to TRBD2. Per germline, CDR1 ENHRY and CDR2 SYGVKD. This CDR3 is built from 15 residues. Trimming removed 4 bases from V and 6 bases from J; junction bases left unmatched: 5. This chain's CDR3 is CAISAWGLAANEQFF. CDR3 DNA: TGTGCCATCAGTGCCTGGGGACTAGCGGCCAATGAGCAGTTCTTC.

This chain uses TRBV18 with TRBJ2-7; D remains unclear. V lost 0 bases and J lost 3, with 9 bases in between. There are 14 residues in the CDR3. Germline V gene data show CDR1 as KGHSH and CDR2 as LQKENI. The CDR3 nucleotides read TGTGCCAGCTCACCACCAACAGTCATCTACGAGCAGTACTTC. Translating it yields CASSPPTVIYEQYF.

This rearrangement joins TRBV30 to TRBJ1-1; TRBD1 matches 7 bases. Looked up from germline, CDR1 is GTSNPN and CDR2 is SVGIG (reference sequence). J gave up 5 bases and V 0 bases, and 3 bases lay outside the gene matches. The CDR3 covers 13 residues. Here the CDR3 DNA reads TGTGCCTGGAGTGTCAGGACAGGAACTGAAGCTTTCTTT. It is translated as CAWSVRTGTEAFF.

The V and J genes are TRBV10-3 and TRBJ2-7, with D perhaps TRBD1 or TRBD2 (5 bases each). Between the trimmed V and J ends, which lost 3 bases and 3 bases, there was a span of 12 bases. This CDR3 is 14 amino acids long. Germline lookup yields CDR1 ENHRY and CDR2 SYGVKD. The CDR3 loop is CAISDPRDRYEQYF. In DNA form, the CDR3 reads TGTGCCATCAGTGACCCCCGGGACCGCTACGAGCAGTACTTC.

V and J are TRBV6-1 and TRBJ1-5; D gene ambiguous. Per the germline V gene, CDR1 is MNHNS and CDR2 is SASEGT. This CDR3 spans 15 amino acids. The V and J ends lost 7 bases and 3 bases respectively, with 16 bases between them. The CDR3 nucleotides are TGTGCCAGCACTCGGATGGGGAACTACAATCAGCCCCAGCATTTT. It yields the protein CASTRMGNYNQPQHF.

Concerning this clone: This sample includes further DNA sequences coding for the same CDR3. This chain connects TRBV18 to TRBJ2-7; the D is unclear. V was trimmed by 1 base and J by 0 bases, leaving 4 bases between them. The CDR3 is made up of 13 amino acids. Germline values: CDR1 KGHSH, CDR2 LQKENI. The CDR3 protein is CASSPLDSYEQYF. As DNA, the CDR3 is TGTGCCAGCTCACCACTAGACTCCTACGAGCAGTACTTC.

The CDR3 spells CASSSDTTPGNTIYF. CDR3 DNA sequence: TGTGCCAGCAGCTCGGACACCACCCCGGGAAACACCATATATTTT. This sequence joins TRBV5-4 and TRBJ1-3; maybe TRBD1 (5 bases). V was pared by 3 bases and J by 4 bases, with 14 bases between. CDR3 length equals 15 residues. The germline V gene has CDR1 SGHNT and CDR2 YYREEE (reference sequence).

V is TRBV6-1 and J is TRBJ1-5, with unresolved D. Trimming shortened V by 6 bases and J by 4 bases, and 16 bases separated the two germline ends. The CDR3 runs to 15 residues. Germline V gene sequence: CDR1 MNHNS, CDR2 SASEGT. The CDR3 DNA follows: TGTGCCAGCAGCGAGACACGGCAGATTAATCAGCCCCAGCATTTT. Translated: CASSETRQINQPQHF.

The chain joins TRBV28 to TRBJ1-2, with 8 bases identical to TRBD1. The CDR3 is 15 amino acids. V dropped 7 bases and J dropped 0; count of bases not matched to a gene: 7. Per germline, CDR1 MDHEN and CDR2 SYDVKM. The CDR3 DNA reads as TGTGCCAGCAAATCCTGGACAGGGACTAACTATGGCTACACCTTC. This translates into CASKSWTGTNYGYTF.

V is TRBV15 and J is TRBJ2-7; 8 nucleotides align to TRBD1. CDR3 length: 15 residues. Trimming removed 1 base from V and 5 bases from J; junction bases left unmatched: 7. Germline V gene data show CDR1 as LNHNV and CDR2 as YYDKDF (reference sequence). The CDR3 spells CATSRAWTGFNEQYF. The CDR3 DNA reads as TGTGCCACCAGCAGAGCCTGGACAGGGTTCAACGAGCAGTACTTC. Complete variable domain (other parts from reference TRBV15 and TRBJ2-7): DAMVIQNPRYQVTQFGKPVTLSCSQTLNHNVMYWYQQKSSQAPKLLFHYYDKDFNNEADTPDNFQSRRPNTSFCFLDIRSPGLGDTAMYLCATSRAWTGFNEQYFGPGTRLTVT.

This chain uses TRBV29-1 with TRBJ2-1, with D perhaps assigned TRBD1 or TRBD2 (6 bases each). The CDR3 consists of 15 residues. Germline V CDR1 and CDR2: SQVTM, ANQGSEA. The V end was cut by 5 bases, the J end by 9 bases, with 23 bases between. Here the CDR3 DNA reads TGCAGCGTTCAAAGGGGGGCCACACAGGGAAGTGAGCAGTTCTTC. Protein sequence: CSVQRGATQGSEQFF.

J is TRBJ1-2 and V is TRBV11-2, with D maybe TRBD1 (6 bases). The V end was cut by 5 bases, the J end by 5 bases, with 15 bases between. The CDR3 spans 14 residues. Germline V gene data show CDR1 as SGHAT and CDR2 as FQNNGV. CDR3 in DNA: TGTGCCAGCAGCGATAGGGGGGGACGTTATGGCTACACCTTC. This sequence encodes CASSDRGGRYGYTF.

This CDR3 is CASSQGDRFYNEQFF. Written as DNA, the CDR3 is TGCGCCAGCAGCCAAGGGGACAGGTTTTACAATGAGCAGTTCTTC. This chain joins TRBV4-3 and TRBJ2-1; 8 bases fit TRBD1. The CDR3 contains 15 residues. After removal of 1 base from V and 4 bases from J, the junction contained 3 bases not matched to a gene. Germline V gene sequence: CDR1 LGHNA, CDR2 YSLEER.